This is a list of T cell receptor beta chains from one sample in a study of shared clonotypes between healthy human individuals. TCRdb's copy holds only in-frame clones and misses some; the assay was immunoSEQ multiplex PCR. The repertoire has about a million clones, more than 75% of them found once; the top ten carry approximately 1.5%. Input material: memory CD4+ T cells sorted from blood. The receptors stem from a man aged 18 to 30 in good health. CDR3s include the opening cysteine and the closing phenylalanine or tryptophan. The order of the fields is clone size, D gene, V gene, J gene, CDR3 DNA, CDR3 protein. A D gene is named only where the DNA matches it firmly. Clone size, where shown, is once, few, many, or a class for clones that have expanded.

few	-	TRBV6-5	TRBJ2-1	TGTGCCAGCAGTTTAGACTCCAATGAGCAGTTCTTC	CASSLDSNEQFF
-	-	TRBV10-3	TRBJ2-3	TGTGCCATCAGTGACGGCCCAGGGGCAGATACGCAGTATTTT	CAISDGPGADTQYF
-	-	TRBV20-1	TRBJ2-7	TGCAGTACAGGAAACTCCTACGAGCAGTACTTC	CSTGNSYEQYF
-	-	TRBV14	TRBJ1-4	TGTGCCAGCAGCCAAGGCGGTGGTGAAAAACTGTTTTTT	CASSQGGGEKLFF
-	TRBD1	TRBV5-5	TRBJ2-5	TGTGCCAGTAACCCGGGACAGGGGCAAGAGACCCAGTACTTC	CASNPGQGQETQYF
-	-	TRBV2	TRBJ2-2	TGTGCCAGCAGGAAAGATTTGGCTAACACCGGGGAGCTGTTTTTT	CASRKDLANTGELFF
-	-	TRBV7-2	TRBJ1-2	TGTGCCAGCAGCTTAGGACCGGACACGTCGGGCTACACCTTC	CASSLGPDTSGYTF
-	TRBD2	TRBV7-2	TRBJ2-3	TGTGCCAGCAGTTTGCCTCGGGGGGCTAGCGGGAGAGATACGCAGTATTTT	CASSLPRGASGRDTQYF
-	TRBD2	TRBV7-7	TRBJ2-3	TGTGCTAGCAGCTTAGGACTAGCGGGGAGCACAGATACGCAGTATTTT	CASSLGLAGSTDTQYF
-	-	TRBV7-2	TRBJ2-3	TGTGCCAGCAGCTACCGGTCCCCCAGGGATACGCAGTATTTT	CASSYRSPRDTQYF
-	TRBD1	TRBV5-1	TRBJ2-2	TGCGCCAGCAGCTTAGGGGGCCCGAGCGGGGAGCTGTTTTTT	CASSLGGPSGELFF
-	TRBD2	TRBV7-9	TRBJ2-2	TGTGCCAGCAGCTTCGGACTAGCGACCACCGGGGAGCTGTTTTTT	CASSFGLATTGELFF
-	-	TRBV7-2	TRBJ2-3	TGTGCCAGCAGCTTAGTCGAGGGTGCAGATACGCAGTATTTT	CASSLVEGADTQYF
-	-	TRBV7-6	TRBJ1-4	TGTGCCAGCAGCCTTAGACAGCCATGGGAGGCCAATGAAAAACTGTTTTTT	CASSLRQPWEANEKLFF
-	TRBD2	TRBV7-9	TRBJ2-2	TGTGCCAGCAGCCGGACTAGCGGGAGGGCCTACACCGGGGAGCTGTTTTTT	CASSRTSGRAYTGELFF
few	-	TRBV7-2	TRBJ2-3	TGTGCCAGCAGGTCCCCAATGGCAGATACGCAGTATTTT	CASRSPMADTQYF
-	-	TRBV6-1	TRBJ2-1	TGTGCCAGCAGTTTGGTAGATGAGCAGTTCTTC	CASSLVDEQFF
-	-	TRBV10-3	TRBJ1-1	TGTGCCATTTTAGCGAGGCCGAACGGGGAAGCTTTCTTT	CAILARPNGEAFF
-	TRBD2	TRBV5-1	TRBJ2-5	TGCGCCAGCAGCTTGGGGGGACTAGGCGGACAAGAGACCCAGTACTTC	CASSLGGLGGQETQYF
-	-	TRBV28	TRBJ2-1	TGTGCCAGCAGTGGCCCCTACAATGAGCAGTTCTTC	CASSGPYNEQFF
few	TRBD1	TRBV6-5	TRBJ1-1	TGTGCCAGCAGTTTCAACAGGGGTGAAGCTTTCTTT	CASSFNRGEAFF
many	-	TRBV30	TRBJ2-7	TGTGCCTGGAATCCAGGGCAACGCTCCTACGAGCAGTACTTC	CAWNPGQRSYEQYF
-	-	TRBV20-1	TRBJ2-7	TGCAGTGCTAGAGGTGACACCGAGCAGTACTTC	CSARGDTEQYF
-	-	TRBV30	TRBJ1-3	TGTGCCTGGAGCGACAGACCGACTGGAAACACCATATATTTT	CAWSDRPTGNTIYF
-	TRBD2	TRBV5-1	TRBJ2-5	TGCGCCAGCAGCTTGGGAGGGACTAGCGGGAGTCAGACCCAGTACTTC	CASSLGGTSGSQTQYF
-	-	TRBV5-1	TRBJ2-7	TGCGCCAGCAGCTTGGGCCAATACGAGCAGTACTTC	CASSLGQYEQYF
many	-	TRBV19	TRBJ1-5	TGTGCCAGTAGTGGACGGGCGGTCCAGCCCCAGCATTTT	CASSGRAVQPQHF
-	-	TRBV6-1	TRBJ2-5	TGTGCCAGCAGTGTGGGACTGGTAAAAGAGACCCAGTACTTC	CASSVGLVKETQYF
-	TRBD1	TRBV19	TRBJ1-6	TGTGCCAGTAGCCTCTCGACAGGGTCAAATTCACCCCTCCACTTT	CASSLSTGSNSPLHF
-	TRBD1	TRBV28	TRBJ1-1	TGTGCCAGCAGTCCGACGACAGGGGGCCGAACTGAAGCTTTCTTT	CASSPTTGGRTEAFF
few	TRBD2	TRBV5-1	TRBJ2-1	TGCGCCAGCAGCTTGTTATCGAGCGGGAGAGGCAATGAGCAGTTCTTC	CASSLLSSGRGNEQFF
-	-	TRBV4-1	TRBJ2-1	TGCGCCAGCAGCCAAGGCGAGGGGGCGGGGGAAGGTGAGCAGTTCTTC	CASSQGEGAGEGEQFF
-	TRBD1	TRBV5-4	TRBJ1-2	TGTGCCAGCAGCTTGTTGGGACAGGGGGCTCGGGGCTACACCTTC	CASSLLGQGARGYTF
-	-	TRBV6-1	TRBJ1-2	TGTGCCAGCACAGGTCCAGATGGGCACTATGGCTACACCTTC	CASTGPDGHYGYTF
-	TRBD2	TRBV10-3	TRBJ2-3	TGTGCCATCAGTGAGTCATCCCCCGGGGGGACAGATACGCAGTATTTT	CAISESSPGGTDTQYF